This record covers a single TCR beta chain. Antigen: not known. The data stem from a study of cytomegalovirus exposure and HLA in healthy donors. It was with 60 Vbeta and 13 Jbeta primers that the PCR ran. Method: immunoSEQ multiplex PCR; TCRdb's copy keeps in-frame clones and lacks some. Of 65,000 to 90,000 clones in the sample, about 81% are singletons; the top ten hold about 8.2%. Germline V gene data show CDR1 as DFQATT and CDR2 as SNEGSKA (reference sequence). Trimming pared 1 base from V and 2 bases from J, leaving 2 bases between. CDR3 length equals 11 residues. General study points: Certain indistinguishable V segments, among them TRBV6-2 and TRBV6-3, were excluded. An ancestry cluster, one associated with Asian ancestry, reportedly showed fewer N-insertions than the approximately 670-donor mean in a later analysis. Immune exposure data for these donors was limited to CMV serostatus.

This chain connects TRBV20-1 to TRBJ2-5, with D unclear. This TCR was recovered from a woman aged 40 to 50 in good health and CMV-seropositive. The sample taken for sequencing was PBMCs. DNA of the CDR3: TGCAGTGCTAGAGTACAAGAGACCCAGTACTTC. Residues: CSARVQETQYF.